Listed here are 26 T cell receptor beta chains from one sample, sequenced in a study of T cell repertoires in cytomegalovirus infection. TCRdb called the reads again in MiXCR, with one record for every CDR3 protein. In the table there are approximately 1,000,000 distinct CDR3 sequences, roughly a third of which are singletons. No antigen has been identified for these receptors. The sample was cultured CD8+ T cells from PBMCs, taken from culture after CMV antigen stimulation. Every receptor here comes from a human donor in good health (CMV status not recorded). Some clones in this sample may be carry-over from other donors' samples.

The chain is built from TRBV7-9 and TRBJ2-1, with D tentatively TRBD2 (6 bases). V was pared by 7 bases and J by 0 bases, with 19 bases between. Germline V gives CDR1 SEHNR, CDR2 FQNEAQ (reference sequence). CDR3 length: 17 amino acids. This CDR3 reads CASTPTGGLSSYNEQFF. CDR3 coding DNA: TGTGCCAGCACCCCCACAGGAGGGTTATCCTCCTACAATGAGCAGTTCTTC.

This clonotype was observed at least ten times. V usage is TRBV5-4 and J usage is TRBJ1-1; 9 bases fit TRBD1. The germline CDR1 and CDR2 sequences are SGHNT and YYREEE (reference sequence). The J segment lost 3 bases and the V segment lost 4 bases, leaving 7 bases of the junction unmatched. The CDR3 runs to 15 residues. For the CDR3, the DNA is TGTGCCAGCAGCGATGGACAGGGGCGAGACACTGAAGCTTTCTTT. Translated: CASSDGQGRDTEAFF.

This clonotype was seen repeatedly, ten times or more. The CDR3 DNA is TGTGCCAGCAGTTTGGGGGACGGCCTCTACAATGAGCAGTTCTTC. It codes for CASSLGDGLYNEQFF. The genes are TRBV27 and TRBJ2-1; D is possibly TRBD1 or TRBD2 (5 bases each). Trimming pared 3 bases from V and 3 bases from J, leaving 12 bases between. The length of the CDR3 is 15 residues. In germline, CDR1 is MNHEY, CDR2 SMNVEV (reference sequence).

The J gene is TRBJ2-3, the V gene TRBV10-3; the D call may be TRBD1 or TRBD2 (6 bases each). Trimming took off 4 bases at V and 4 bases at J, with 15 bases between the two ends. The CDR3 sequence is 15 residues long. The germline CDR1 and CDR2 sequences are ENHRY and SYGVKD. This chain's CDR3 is CAISGRDGGSDTQYF. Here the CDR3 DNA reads TGTGCCATCAGTGGTCGTGACGGGGGCTCAGATACGCAGTATTTT.

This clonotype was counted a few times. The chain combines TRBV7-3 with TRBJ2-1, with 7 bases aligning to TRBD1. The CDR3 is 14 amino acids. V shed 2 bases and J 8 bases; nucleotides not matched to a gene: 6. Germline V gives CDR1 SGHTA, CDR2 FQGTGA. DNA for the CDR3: TGTGCCAGCAGCTTATGGGCAGGGGGAGATGAGCAGTTCTTC. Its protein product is CASSLWAGGDEQFF.

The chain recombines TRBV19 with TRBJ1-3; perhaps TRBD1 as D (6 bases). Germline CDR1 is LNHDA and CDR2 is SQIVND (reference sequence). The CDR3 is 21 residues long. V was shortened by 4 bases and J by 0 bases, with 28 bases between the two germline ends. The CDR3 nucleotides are TGTGCCAGTAGTAGAGCGGACAGTACTTACCGCATGGACATCTCTGGAAACACCATATATTTT. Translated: CASSRADSTYRMDISGNTIYF.

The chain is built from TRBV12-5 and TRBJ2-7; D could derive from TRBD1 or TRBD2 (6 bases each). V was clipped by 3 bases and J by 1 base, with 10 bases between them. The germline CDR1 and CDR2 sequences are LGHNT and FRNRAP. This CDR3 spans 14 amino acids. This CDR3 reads CASGFGGPSYEQYF. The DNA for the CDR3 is TGTGCTAGTGGTTTTGGGGGGCCTTCCTACGAGCAGTACTTC.

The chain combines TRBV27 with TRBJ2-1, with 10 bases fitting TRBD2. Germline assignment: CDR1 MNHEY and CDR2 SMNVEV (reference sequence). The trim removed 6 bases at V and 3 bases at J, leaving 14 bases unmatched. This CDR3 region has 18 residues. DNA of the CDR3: TGTGCCAGCAGCTCGTCTTCCCCTATAGCGGGGGGCTACAATGAGCAGTTCTTC. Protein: CASSSSSPIAGGYNEQFF.

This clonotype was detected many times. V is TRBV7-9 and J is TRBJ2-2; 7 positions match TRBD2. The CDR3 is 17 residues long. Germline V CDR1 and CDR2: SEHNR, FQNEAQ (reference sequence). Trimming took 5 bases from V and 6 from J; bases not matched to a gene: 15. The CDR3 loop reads CASSPVGLDDIPGELFF. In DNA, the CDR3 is TGTGCCAGCAGCCCAGTCGGACTAGATGATATTCCCGGGGAGCTGTTTTTT.

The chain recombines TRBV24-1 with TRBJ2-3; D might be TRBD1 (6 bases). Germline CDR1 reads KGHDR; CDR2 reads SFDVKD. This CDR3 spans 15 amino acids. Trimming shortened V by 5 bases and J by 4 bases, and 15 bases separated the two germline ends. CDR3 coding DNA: TGTGCCACCAGTGGAACAGGGACGTACCCAGATACGCAGTATTTT. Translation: CATSGTGTYPDTQYF.

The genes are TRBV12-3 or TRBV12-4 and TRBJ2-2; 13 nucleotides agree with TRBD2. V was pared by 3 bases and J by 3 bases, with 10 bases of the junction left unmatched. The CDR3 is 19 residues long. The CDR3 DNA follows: TGTGCCAGCAGTTTGTTGCCGGGACTAGCGGGGTCCCACACCGGGGAGCTGTTTTTT. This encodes CASSLLPGLAGSHTGELFF.

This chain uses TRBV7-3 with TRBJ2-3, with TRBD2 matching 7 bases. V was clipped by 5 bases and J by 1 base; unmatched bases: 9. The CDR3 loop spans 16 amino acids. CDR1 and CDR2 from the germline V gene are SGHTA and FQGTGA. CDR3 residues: CASSPLGRGGTDTQYF. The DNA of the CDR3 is TGTGCCAGCAGCCCACTAGGGAGGGGTGGCACAGATACGCAGTATTTT.

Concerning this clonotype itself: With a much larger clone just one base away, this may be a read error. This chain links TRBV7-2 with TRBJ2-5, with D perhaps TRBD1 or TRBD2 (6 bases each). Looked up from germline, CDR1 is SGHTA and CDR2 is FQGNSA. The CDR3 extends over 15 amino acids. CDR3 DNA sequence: TGTGCCAACAGCTTAGGAGGGGGTCGGGGAGAGACCCAGTACTTC. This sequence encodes CANSLGGGRGETQYF.

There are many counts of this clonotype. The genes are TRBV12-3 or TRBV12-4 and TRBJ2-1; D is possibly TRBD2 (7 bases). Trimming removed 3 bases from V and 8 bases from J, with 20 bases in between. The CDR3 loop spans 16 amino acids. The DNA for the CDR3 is TGTGCCAGCAGTTTTATTTTGAAAACAGGGAGGGATGAGCAGTTCTTC. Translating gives CASSFILKTGRDEQFF.

Here the CDR3 DNA reads TGCGCCAGCAAACATCGGCACTACAATGAGCAGTTCTTC. Its translation is CASKHRHYNEQFF. This sequence joins TRBV5-1 and TRBJ2-1; D gene unclear. This CDR3 contains 13 residues. Trimming left V 6 bases short and J 3 bases short, with 10 bases between. CDR1 is SGHRS and CDR2 is YFSETQ in the germline V gene.

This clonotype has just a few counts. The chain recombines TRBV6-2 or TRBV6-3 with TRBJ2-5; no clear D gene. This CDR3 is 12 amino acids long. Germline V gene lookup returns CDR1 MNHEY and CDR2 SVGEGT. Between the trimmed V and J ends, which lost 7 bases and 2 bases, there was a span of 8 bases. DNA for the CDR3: TGTGCCAGCATCAAGGATCAAGAGACCCAGTACTTC. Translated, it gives CASIKDQETQYF.

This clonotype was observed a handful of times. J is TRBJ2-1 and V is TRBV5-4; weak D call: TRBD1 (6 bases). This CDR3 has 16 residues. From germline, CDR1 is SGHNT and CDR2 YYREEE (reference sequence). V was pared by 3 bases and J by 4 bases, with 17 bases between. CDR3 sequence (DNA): TGTGCCAGCAGCTATAGCACGGGACAACCGTACAATGAGCAGTTCTTC. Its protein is CASSYSTGQPYNEQFF.

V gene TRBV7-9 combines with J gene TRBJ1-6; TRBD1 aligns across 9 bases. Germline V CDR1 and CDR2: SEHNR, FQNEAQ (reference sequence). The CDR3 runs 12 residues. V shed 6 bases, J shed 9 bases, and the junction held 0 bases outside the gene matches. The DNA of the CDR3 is TGTGCCAGCAGGACAGGGGGTTCACCCCTCCACTTT. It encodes CASRTGGSPLHF.

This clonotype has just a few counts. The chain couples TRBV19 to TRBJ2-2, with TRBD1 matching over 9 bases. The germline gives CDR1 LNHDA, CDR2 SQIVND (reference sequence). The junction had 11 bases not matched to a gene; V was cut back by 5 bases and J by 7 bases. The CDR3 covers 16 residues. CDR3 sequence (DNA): TGTGCCAGTAGTCGAGGAGGGACAGGGTGGGGCGGGGAGCTGTTTTTT. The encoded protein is CASSRGGTGWGGELFF.

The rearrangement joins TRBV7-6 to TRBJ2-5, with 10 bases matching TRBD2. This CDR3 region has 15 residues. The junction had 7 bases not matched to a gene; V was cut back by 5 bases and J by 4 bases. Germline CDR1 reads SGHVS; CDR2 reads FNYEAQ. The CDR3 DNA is TGTGCCAGCAGCGCCGGGACTAGCGTTAGAGAGACCCAGTACTTC. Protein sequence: CASSAGTSVRETQYF. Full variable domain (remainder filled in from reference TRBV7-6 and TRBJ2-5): GAGVSQSPRYKVTKRGQDVALRCDPISGHVSLYWYRQALGQGPEFLTYFNYEAQQDKSGLPNDRFSAERPEGSISTLTIQRTEQRDSAMYRCASSAGTSVRETQYFGPGTRLLVL.

The CDR3 is CASHTPGIVDGQFF. In nucleotides, the CDR3 is TGTGCTAGTCACACCCCAGGGATCGTGGATGGGCAGTTCTTC. The rearrangement joins TRBV12-5 to TRBJ2-1; D is perhaps TRBD1 (5 bases). V was shortened by 8 bases and J by 12 bases, with 23 bases between the two germline ends. The germline V gene encodes CDR1 LGHNT and CDR2 FRNRAP. The length of the CDR3 is 14 residues.

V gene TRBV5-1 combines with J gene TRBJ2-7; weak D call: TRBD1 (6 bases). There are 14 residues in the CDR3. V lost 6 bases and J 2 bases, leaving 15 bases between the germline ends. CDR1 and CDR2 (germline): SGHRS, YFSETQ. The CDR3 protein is CASTHLDRPYEQYF. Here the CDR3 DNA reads TGCGCCAGCACCCACCTCGACAGGCCCTACGAGCAGTACTTC.

CDR3 residues: CASSLAGAGFRSSYNEQFF. The CDR3 nucleotides read TGTGCCAGCAGCTTAGCCGGGGCAGGATTTAGGAGCTCCTACAATGAGCAGTTCTTC. V is TRBV7-2 and J is TRBJ2-1; either TRBD1 or TRBD2 may fit D (5 bases each). This CDR3 region has 19 residues. The V gene lost 0 bases and the J gene lost 0 bases, with 18 bases spanning the gap. CDR1 and CDR2 from the germline V gene are SGHTA and FQGNSA.

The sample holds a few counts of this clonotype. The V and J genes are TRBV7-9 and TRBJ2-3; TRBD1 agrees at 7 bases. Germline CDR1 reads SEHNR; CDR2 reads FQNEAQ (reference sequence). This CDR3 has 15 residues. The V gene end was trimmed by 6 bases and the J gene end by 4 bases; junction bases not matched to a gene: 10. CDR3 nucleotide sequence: TGTGCCAGCAGTTCTCACAGGGGTGGGGCAGATACGCAGTATTTT. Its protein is CASSSHRGGADTQYF.

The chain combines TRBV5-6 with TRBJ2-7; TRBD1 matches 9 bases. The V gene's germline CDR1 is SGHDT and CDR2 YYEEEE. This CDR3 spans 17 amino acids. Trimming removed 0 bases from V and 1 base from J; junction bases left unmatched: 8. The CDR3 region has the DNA TGTGCCAGCAGCTTGGACGCGACAGGGGGATTTTCCTACGAGCAGTACTTC. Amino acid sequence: CASSLDATGGFSYEQYF. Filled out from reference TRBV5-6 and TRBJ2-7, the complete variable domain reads DAGVTQSPTHLIKTRGQQVTLRCSPKSGHDTVSWYQQALGQGPQFIFQYYEEEERQRGNFPDRFSGHQFPNYSSELNVNALLLGDSALYLCASSLDATGGFSYEQYFGPGTRLTVT.

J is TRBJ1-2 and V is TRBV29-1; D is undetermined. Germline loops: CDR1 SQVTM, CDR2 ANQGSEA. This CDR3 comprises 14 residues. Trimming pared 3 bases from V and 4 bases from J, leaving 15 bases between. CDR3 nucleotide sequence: TGCAGCGTTGAGGTCATTGTACAGTCCTATGGCTACACCTTC. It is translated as CSVEVIVQSYGYTF.